This T cell receptor (beta chain) was sequenced for a study of siplizumab effects on memory and regulatory T cells. This CDR3 has 17 residues. The V and J ends lost 5 bases and 7 bases, in that order; junction bases with no gene match: 10. The germline gives CDR1 MDHEN, CDR2 SYDVKM. Profiling relied on immunoSEQ multiplex PCR, and the TCRdb table lists in-frame clones only, not all of them. In the table there are about 68,000 clones, just over 90% of which are singletons. This receptor was identified in a human donor in good health. The chain joins TRBV28 to TRBJ2-1, with 14 bases aligning to TRBD2. What was sequenced was CD8+ T cells sorted from blood. CDR3 amino acids: CASSRTPTSGGGNEQFF. Written as DNA, the CDR3 is TGTGCCAGCAGTAGAACCCCGACTAGCGGGGGGGGGAATGAGCAGTTCTTC.